What follows are 28 T cell receptor beta chains derived from one specimen sequenced in a study of blood T cell repertoires in COVID-19. TCRdb's copy holds only in-frame clones and misses some; the assay was immunoSEQ multiplex PCR. The table includes about 320,000 clones, approximately 91% detected once. Specimen: PBMCs or T cells enriched from blood (not recorded which). The receptors come from a man in his sixties who had recovered from COVID-19.

The chain carries TRBV15 and TRBJ1-2, with D tentatively TRBD1 (5 bases). CDR1 is LNHNV, CDR2 YYDKDF, per germline (reference sequence). This CDR3 has 12 residues. Trimming cost V 4 bases and J 8 bases, with 11 bases left between them. CDR3 coding DNA: TGTGCCACCAGCAATCCAGGGCAAGGCTACACCTTC. It encodes CATSNPGQGYTF.

The rearrangement uses TRBV10-3 and TRBJ2-5; 8 bases map to TRBD2. The CDR3 contains 13 residues. Trimming at V came to 2 bases and at J to 6 bases, leaving 2 bases not matched to a gene. Germline V gene lookup returns CDR1 ENHRY and CDR2 SYGVKD. This chain's CDR3 is CAISEAGGQTQYF. The CDR3 DNA reads as TGTGCCATCAGTGAGGCGGGAGGACAGACCCAGTACTTC.

This sequence joins TRBV9 and TRBJ1-4; a weak D match, TRBD1 (6 bases). Trimming cost V 3 bases and J 3 bases, with 15 bases left between them. CDR3 length: 16 residues. Germline V gene sequence: CDR1 SGDLS, CDR2 YYNGEE. This chain's CDR3 is CASSEGEGWANEKLFF. For the CDR3, the DNA is TGTGCCAGCAGCGAGGGGGAGGGTTGGGCTAATGAAAAACTGTTTTTT. Drawing the rest from reference TRBV9 and TRBJ1-4, the complete variable domain is DSGVTQTPKHLITATGQRVTLRCSPRSGDLSVYWYQQSLDQGLQFLIQYYNGEERAKGNILERFSAQQFPDLHSELNLSSLELGDSALYFCASSEGEGWANEKLFFGSGTQLSVL.

The chain has TRBV28 and TRBJ1-4, with D maybe TRBD1 (5 bases). The CDR3 runs 14 residues. Trimming took 8 bases from V and 7 from J, leaving 17 bases between them. Germline CDR1 reads MDHEN; CDR2 reads SYDVKM. CDR3 sequence: CASLGGFLFEKLFF. In DNA form, the CDR3 reads TGTGCCAGCCTCGGGGGGTTTTTATTTGAAAAACTGTTTTTT. Supplemented by reference TRBV28 and TRBJ1-4, the full variable domain reads DVKVTQSSRYLVKRTGEKVFLECVQDMDHENMFWYRQDPGLGLRLIYFSYDVKMKEKGDIPEGYSVSREKKERFSLILESASTNQTSMYLCASLGGFLFEKLFFGSGTQLSVL.

The rearrangement uses TRBV2 and TRBJ2-7, with D possibly TRBD2 on 5 matching bases. Trimming shortened V by 6 bases and J by 5 bases, and 14 bases separated the two germline ends. The germline V gene has CDR1 SNHLY and CDR2 FYNNEI. The CDR3 is 13 amino acids. In nucleotides, the CDR3 is TGTGCCAGCAGAAGGGAGTCTGGGGACGAGCAGTACTTC. Protein: CASRRESGDEQYF.

This chain uses TRBV6-1 with TRBJ2-7, with TRBD2 matching 9 bases. The CDR3 totals 14 residues. The trim removed 3 bases at V and 0 bases at J, leaving 0 bases unmatched. The germline CDR1 and CDR2 sequences are MNHNS and SASEGT. CDR3 in DNA: TGTGCCAGCAGTGATAGCGGGAGCTCCTACGAGCAGTACTTC. This codes for CASSDSGSSYEQYF.

The chain carries TRBV4-2 and TRBJ1-2; TRBD1 agrees at 9 bases. J gave up 5 bases and V 3 bases, and 4 bases lay outside the gene matches. The CDR3 consists of 14 residues. The germline V gene encodes CDR1 LGHNA and CDR2 YNFKEQ. CDR3 sequence: CASSHDRGGYGYTF. The DNA of the CDR3 is TGTGCCAGCAGCCATGACAGGGGGGGGTATGGCTACACCTTC.

This chain connects TRBV9 to TRBJ1-1; D gene unclear. The CDR3 extends over 14 amino acids. Trimming shortened V by 0 bases and J by 3 bases, and 9 bases separated the two germline ends. Germline V gene sequence: CDR1 SGDLS, CDR2 YYNGEE. Written as DNA, the CDR3 is TGTGCCAGCAGCGTAGGGTACGGGGACACTGAAGCTTTCTTT. It encodes CASSVGYGDTEAFF.

This clone was recorded a few times. The rearrangement uses TRBV10-1 and TRBJ1-2; no definite D call. V gave up 6 bases and J gave up 2 bases, with 10 bases separating them. Germline V gene data show CDR1 as WNHNN and CDR2 as SYGVQD (reference sequence). There are 13 residues in the CDR3. The CDR3 loop reads CASRAGGNYGYTF. The CDR3 DNA follows: TGCGCCAGCAGGGCCGGAGGGAACTATGGCTACACCTTC.

The chain combines TRBV6-5 with TRBJ1-5, with TRBD1 matching over 7 bases. This CDR3 contains 14 residues. The V and J ends lost 6 bases and 7 bases, in that order; junction bases with no gene match: 9. The germline CDR1 and CDR2 sequences are MNHEY and SVGAGI. CDR3 sequence reads: CASRQNRGKQPQHF. The DNA for the CDR3 is TGTGCCAGCAGGCAGAACAGGGGTAAACAGCCCCAGCATTTT.

The chain is built from TRBV25-1 and TRBJ1-4, with 9 bases that match TRBD1. Germline V lookup: CDR1 MGHDK, CDR2 SYGVNS. The CDR3 contains 15 residues. Trimming cost V 1 base and J 6 bases; bases outside gene matches: 3. The CDR3 spells CASSEWGTGHEKLFF. CDR3 coding DNA: TGTGCCAGCAGTGAATGGGGGACAGGGCATGAAAAACTGTTTTTT.

The chain joins TRBV4-1 to TRBJ2-5; 13 bases agree with TRBD2. This CDR3 has 18 residues. The ends lost 4 bases at V and 4 bases at J; junction bases unmatched: 12. Germline CDR1 MGHRA, CDR2 YSYEKL. CDR3 sequence (DNA): TGCGCCAGCAGCCCATTTGGACTAGCGGGAGAAGGAGGAGAGACCCAGTACTTC. This translates into CASSPFGLAGEGGETQYF.

The genes are TRBV7-3 and TRBJ2-7; the D gene is possibly TRBD1 (6 bases). Trimming cost V 4 bases and J 2 bases, with 18 bases left between them. Germline V gives CDR1 SGHTA, CDR2 FQGTGA. The CDR3 length is 16 residues. The CDR3: CASSSGPGQSAYEQYF. The CDR3 DNA follows: TGTGCCAGCAGCTCCGGGCCGGGACAAAGTGCCTACGAGCAGTACTTC.

The chain employs TRBV12-3 or TRBV12-4 and TRBJ1-6, with TRBD1 as a possible D gene (5 bases). CDR3 length: 13 residues. With 7 bases removed from V and 9 bases from J, the gap between germline ends came to 13 bases. DNA of the CDR3: TGTGCCAGCAATCGGGGGACTACTTCACCCCTCCACTTT. Its translation: CASNRGTTSPLHF.

The chain uses TRBV28 and TRBJ2-4, with a tentative D call TRBD1 (5 bases). Germline-derived CDR1 and CDR2 are MDHEN and SYDVKM. The V gene lost 4 bases and the J gene lost 1 base, with 11 bases spanning the gap. The CDR3 loop spans 15 amino acids. CDR3 DNA: TGTGCCAGCAGTTCCATGCAGGGTGCCAAAAACATTCAGTACTTC. It yields the protein CASSSMQGAKNIQYF.

This clone appeared a single time. This sequence joins TRBV11-3 and TRBJ2-3; D is undetermined. This CDR3 comprises 12 residues. Germline lookup yields CDR1 SGHNT and CDR2 YENEEA. Trimming took 5 bases from V and 3 from J, leaving 6 bases between them. The CDR3 DNA reads as TGTGCCAGCAGCAAAACTACAGATACGCAGTATTTT. Protein product: CASSKTTDTQYF. The full variable domain, in which reference TRBV11-3 and TRBJ2-3 provide the parts outside the CDR3, is EAGVVQSPRYKIIEKKQPVAFWCNPISGHNTLYWYLQNLGQGPELLIRYENEEAVDDSQLPKDRFSAERLKGVDSTLKIQPAELGDSAVYLCASSKTTDTQYFGPGTRLTVL.

The rearrangement links TRBV10-1 to TRBJ2-7; 9 bases match TRBD2. CDR1 is WNHNN and CDR2 is SYGVQD in the germline V gene (reference sequence). V dropped 2 bases and J dropped 3; count of bases not matched to a gene: 8. The CDR3 is made up of 16 amino acids. The CDR3 nucleotides are TGCGCCAGCAGTGAGCTAGCGGGAAGACCCCTCTACGAGCAGTACTTC. Translated: CASSELAGRPLYEQYF.

This clone showed up just once. V gene TRBV7-2 combines with J gene TRBJ2-5, with D hard to call. This CDR3 has 14 residues. Trimming removed 1 base at V and 5 bases at J, with 11 bases between. Germline CDR1 is SGHTA and CDR2 is FQGNSA. The CDR3 protein is CASSLGYLRETQYF. As DNA, the CDR3 is TGTGCCAGCAGCTTAGGATACCTCCGGGAGACCCAGTACTTC.

This chain connects TRBV10-2 to TRBJ1-5; possibly TRBD1 for D (6 bases). Trimming left V 5 bases short and J 7 bases short, with 12 bases between. Germline V gives CDR1 WSHSY, CDR2 SAAADI. The CDR3 contains 13 residues. The CDR3 DNA sequence: TGCGCCAGCAGTACAGGGTTTAGCCAGCCCCAGCATTTT. Protein sequence: CASSTGFSQPQHF.

The V call is TRBV5-4, the J call TRBJ2-4, with 7 bases that match TRBD2. Germline V gene data show CDR1 as SGHNT and CDR2 as YYREEE (reference sequence). The CDR3 runs 14 residues. The ends lost 3 bases at V and 5 bases at J; junction bases unmatched: 5. In nucleotides, the CDR3 is TGTGCCAGCAGCTATTCCCGGGAGGAAAACATTCAGTACTTC. It encodes CASSYSREENIQYF.

V usage is TRBV15 and J usage is TRBJ2-2; 7 bases fit TRBD2. The CDR3 consists of 14 residues. Germline V lookup: CDR1 LNHNV, CDR2 YYDKDF (reference sequence). After removal of 9 bases from V and 0 bases from J, the junction contained 4 bases not matched to a gene. In nucleotides, the CDR3 is TGTGCCACGTCGGGAGGTCCGAACACCGGGGAGCTGTTTTTT. Protein: CATSGGPNTGELFF.

On this clone itself: A junction boundary mismatches the germline segment, possibly from a read error. The chain uses TRBV9 and TRBJ2-1, with D tentatively TRBD2 (5 bases). CDR1 SGDLS and CDR2 YYNGEE come from the germline V gene. CDR3 length equals 15 residues. The CDR3 reads CASSLVGESFNEQFF. DNA for the CDR3: TGTGCCAGCAGCTTAGTCGGGGAGTCCTTCAATGAGCAGTTCTTC.

The chain links TRBV2 to TRBJ2-6; weak D call: TRBD1 (5 bases). The CDR3 has 19 residues. V was clipped by 0 bases and J by 2 bases, with 17 bases between them. CDR1 SNHLY and CDR2 FYNNEI come from the germline V gene. CDR3 bases: TGTGCCAGCAGTGAAGCGCTCCTTAAAGGGGTCCCTGGGGCCAACGTCCTGACTTTC. This gives the protein CASSEALLKGVPGANVLTF.

This rearrangement joins TRBV14 to TRBJ2-5, with TRBD1 identical over 10 bases. Germline CDR1 SGHDN, CDR2 FVKESK. The CDR3 spans 14 residues. V was pared by 5 bases and J by 4 bases, with 4 bases of the junction left unmatched. The CDR3 protein is CASSARTGGETQYF. The CDR3 DNA sequence: TGTGCCAGCAGCGCCCGGACAGGGGGAGAGACCCAGTACTTC.

The genes are TRBV30 and TRBJ2-7; TRBD1 aligns across 8 bases. Germline CDR1 reads GTSNPN; CDR2 reads SVGIG (reference sequence). V was clipped by 0 bases and J by 0 bases; unmatched bases: 10. The CDR3 runs 17 residues. The chain's CDR3 is CAWSVSRGRKGSYEQYF. The CDR3 coding sequence is TGTGCCTGGAGTGTATCCAGGGGGCGCAAGGGCTCCTACGAGCAGTACTTC.

The V and J genes are TRBV6-5 and TRBJ2-7; TRBD2 aligns across 11 bases. The V gene end was trimmed by 0 bases and the J gene end by 3 bases; junction bases not matched to a gene: 4. The germline CDR1 and CDR2 sequences are MNHEY and SVGAGI. The length of the CDR3 is 16 residues. CDR3: CASSYSRLAGNYEQYF. CDR3 in DNA: TGTGCCAGCAGTTACTCTCGACTAGCGGGAAACTACGAGCAGTACTTC.

This chain links TRBV18 with TRBJ2-5; 9 bases agree with TRBD2. The CDR3 extends over 15 amino acids. The V segment lost 6 bases and the J segment 6 bases; nucleotides outside the gene matches: 11. Germline assignment: CDR1 KGHSH and CDR2 LQKENI. The CDR3 DNA follows: TGTGCCAGCTCTTCGACGCGGGAGGGTCGGCAGACCCAGTACTTC. Residues: CASSSTREGRQTQYF.

The chain is built from TRBV6-1 and TRBJ1-1, with D maybe TRBD1 (5 bases). The CDR3 runs to 13 residues. V shed 1 base and J shed 7 bases, with 10 bases lying between them. From germline, CDR1 is MNHNS and CDR2 SASEGT. Here the CDR3 reads CASSEVVTDEAFF. CDR3 nucleotides: TGTGCCAGCAGTGAAGTTGTGACAGATGAAGCTTTCTTT.